These 8 T cell receptor beta chains were sequenced from one sample in a study of T-cell reconstitution after alpha-beta-depleted transplantation in children. Unique molecular identifiers were incorporated during preparation of the TCRbeta library. TCRdb called the PCR reads again in MiXCR, with one record for every CDR3 protein. The sample shows hundreds of thousands of distinct CDR3 sequences, over 10% of them seen only once. The material was PBMCs, mostly from graft donor cells, obtained 360 days after TCRalphabeta/CD19-depleted stem cell transplant. These TCRs come from a male patient aged 10 to 17 who had a stem cell transplant for acute myeloid leukemia, so the T cells may come from the graft donor.

This clonotype was counted ten times or more. The gene calls are TRBV5-1 and TRBJ2-3, with 8 positions matching TRBD2. CDR3 length: 13 amino acids. Germline assignment: CDR1 SGHRS and CDR2 YFSETQ. Losses at the gene ends were 3 bases for V and 6 bases for J; bases not matched to a gene: 3. CDR3 DNA: TGCGCCAGCAGCTCCCCGGGGGGGGATACGCAGTATTTT. It translates to CASSSPGGDTQYF.

This clonotype was detected many times. The chain recombines TRBV12-3 or TRBV12-4 with TRBJ2-2; unclear D gene. V was shortened by 3 bases and J by 5 bases, with 4 bases between the two germline ends. This CDR3 has 12 amino acids. CDR3 sequence (DNA): TGTGCCAGCAGTTTTCCTACCGGGGAGCTGTTTTTT. This gives the protein CASSFPTGELFF.

This clonotype has more than one count but fewer than ten. The V gene is TRBV20-1, the J gene TRBJ2-1, with D possibly matching TRBD1 (6 bases). The CDR3 is 15 residues long. Trimming pared 7 bases from V and 6 bases from J, leaving 22 bases between. Germline V gene data show CDR1 as DFQATT and CDR2 as SNEGSKA (reference sequence). For the CDR3, the DNA is TGCAGTGTCACTCCGGGACATCGGAATTTCAATGAGCAGTTCTTC. This codes for CSVTPGHRNFNEQFF.

This clonotype has just a few counts. The chain combines TRBV12-3 or TRBV12-4 with TRBJ2-1; D is ambiguous. The length of the CDR3 is 12 residues. V dropped 6 bases and J dropped 14 bases, with 17 bases sitting between them. CDR3 sequence reads: CASSSFQVREFF. The CDR3 DNA reads as TGTGCCAGCAGCTCTTTCCAAGTTAGGGAGTTCTTC.

This clonotype has only a few counts. This chain uses TRBV18 with TRBJ2-7; 7 bases match TRBD1. The V gene end was trimmed by 3 bases and the J gene end by 1 base; junction bases not matched to a gene: 12. The CDR3 sequence is 17 residues long. Germline V lookup: CDR1 KGHSH, CDR2 LQKENI. The CDR3 spells CASSPRYWTGPSYEQYF. DNA of the CDR3: TGTGCCAGCTCACCGCGTTACTGGACAGGCCCGTCCTACGAGCAGTACTTC.

Points on this clonotype: The junction departs from germline at one end; a sequencing error may be responsible. The V and J genes are TRBV10-3 and TRBJ2-5; possible D gene TRBD2, 5 bases. CDR3 length: 14 residues. Per germline, CDR1 ENHRY and CDR2 SYGVKD. CDR3 in amino acids: CATSRGSVEETQYF. The DNA of the CDR3 is TGTGCCACCAGTCGGGGAAGCGTAGAAGAGACCCAGTACTTC.

The V gene is TRBV20-1, the J gene TRBJ2-7; 12 nucleotides match TRBD2. The CDR3 spans 13 residues. Germline CDR1 reads DFQATT; CDR2 reads SNEGSKA (reference sequence). J gave up 6 bases and V 7 bases, and 7 bases lay outside the gene matches. CDR3 sequence (DNA): TGCAGTGGGCGTCGACTAGCGGGAGCCGAGCAGTACTTC. Translation: CSGRRLAGAEQYF.

This clonotype occurred a few times. The chain has TRBV6-5 and TRBJ2-5; D is unclear. This CDR3 is 15 amino acids long. V gave up 5 bases and J gave up 3 bases, with 16 bases separating them. CDR1 is MNHEY and CDR2 is SVGAGI in the germline V gene. DNA of the CDR3: TGTGCCAGCAGTAACATTCTAGGGTTCAAAGAGACCCAGTACTTC. Its protein product is CASSNILGFKETQYF.